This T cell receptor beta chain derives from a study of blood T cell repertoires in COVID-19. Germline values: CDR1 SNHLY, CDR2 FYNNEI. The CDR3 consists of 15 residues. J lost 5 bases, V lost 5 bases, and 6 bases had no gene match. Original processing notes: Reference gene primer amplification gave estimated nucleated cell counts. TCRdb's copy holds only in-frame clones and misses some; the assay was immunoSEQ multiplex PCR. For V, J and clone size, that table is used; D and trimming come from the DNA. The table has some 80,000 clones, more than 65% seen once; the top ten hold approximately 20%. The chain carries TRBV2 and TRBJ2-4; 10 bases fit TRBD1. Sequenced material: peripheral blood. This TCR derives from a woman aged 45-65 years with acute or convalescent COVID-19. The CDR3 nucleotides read TGTGCCAGCAGTTGGGACAGGGGAGGAGAAAACATTCAGTACTTC. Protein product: CASSWDRGGENIQYF.